Listed below are T cell receptor beta chains from one sample, sequenced in a study of T cells in Graves' hyperthyroidism and ophthalmopathy. MiXCR, applied by TCRdb to the multiplex PCR reads, yields one record per CDR3 protein. This sample has around 390,000 distinct CDR3 sequences; about 14% occur once, and the top ten carry 15% to 20%. The sample taken for sequencing was blood. The receptors derive from a woman aged 25 to 39 with Graves' ophthalmopathy. Each CDR3 is given without its conserved first and last residue. D genes are given only for firm matches.

TRBJ2-2,-,TRBV5-8,ASSLVHRANTGELF
TRBJ2-7,-,TRBV6-2/TRBV6-3,ASSRDSPYEQY
TRBJ1-1,-,TRBV29-1,SPEEGLAEAF
TRBJ2-1,TRBD2,TRBV14,ASSPSQGLAGGYEQF
TRBJ1-5,-,TRBV19,ANPDSPSNQPQH
TRBJ2-3,TRBD2,TRBV7-3,AGSQSGGALNTQY
TRBJ2-7,-,TRBV5-1,ASSRETESYEQY
TRBJ2-7,-,TRBV27,ASSLSPHSSYEQY
TRBJ1-1,-,TRBV2,ASRTSGDTEAF
TRBJ2-3,-,TRBV7-9,AIGEDRRITDTQY
TRBJ2-5,-,TRBV19,ASSSGTLQTQY
TRBJ1-6,TRBD1,TRBV2,ASMDRVFTSPLH
TRBJ2-4,-,TRBV20-1,SARDRGRLLAKNIQY
TRBJ2-2,TRBD1,TRBV19,ASSSIRQGARGTGELF
TRBJ2-3,TRBD2,TRBV6-1,ASSEPGLAPDTQY
TRBJ2-5,-,TRBV19,ASSIGKETQY
TRBJ2-5,-,TRBV7-3,ASSLTGGAETQY
TRBJ2-7,-,TRBV11-2,ASGLMDGYYEQY
TRBJ1-5,-,TRBV12-3/TRBV12-4,ASSLDKGGGNQPQH
TRBJ1-1,TRBD1,TRBV4-2,ASSQDALGGATEAF
TRBJ2-7,TRBD1,TRBV28,ASSFTAFPGTESYEQY
TRBJ2-1,-,TRBV20-1,SAPISGPYNEQF
TRBJ2-1,TRBD2,TRBV7-9,ASSPPLAGGPFVQF
TRBJ2-5,TRBD2,TRBV9,ASSVGLTSGGQETQY
TRBJ2-3,TRBD2,TRBV7-2,ASSLTSGGGNTQY